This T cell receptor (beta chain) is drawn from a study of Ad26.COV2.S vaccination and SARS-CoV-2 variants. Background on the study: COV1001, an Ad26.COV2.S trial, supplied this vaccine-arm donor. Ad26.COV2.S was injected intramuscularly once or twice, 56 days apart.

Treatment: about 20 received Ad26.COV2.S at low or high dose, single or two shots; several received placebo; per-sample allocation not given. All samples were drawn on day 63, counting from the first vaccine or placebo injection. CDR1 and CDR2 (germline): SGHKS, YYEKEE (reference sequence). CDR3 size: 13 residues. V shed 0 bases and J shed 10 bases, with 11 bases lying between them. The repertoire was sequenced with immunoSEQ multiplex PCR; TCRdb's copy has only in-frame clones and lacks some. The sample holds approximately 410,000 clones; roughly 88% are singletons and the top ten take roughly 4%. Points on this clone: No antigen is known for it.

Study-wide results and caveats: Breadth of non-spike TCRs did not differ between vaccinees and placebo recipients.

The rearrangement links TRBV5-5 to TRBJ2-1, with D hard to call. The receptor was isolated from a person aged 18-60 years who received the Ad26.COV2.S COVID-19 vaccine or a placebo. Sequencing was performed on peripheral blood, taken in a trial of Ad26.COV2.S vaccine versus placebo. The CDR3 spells CASSLVPGWEQFF. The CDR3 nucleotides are TGTGCCAGCAGCTTGGTGCCGGGCTGGGAGCAGTTCTTC. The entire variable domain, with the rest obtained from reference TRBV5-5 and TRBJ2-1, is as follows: DAGVTQSPTHLIKTRGQQVTLRCSPISGHKSVSWYQQVLGQGPQFIFQYYEKEERGRGNFPDRFSARQFPNYSSELNVNALLLGDSALYLCASSLVPGWEQFFGPGTRLTVL.